This record looks at one TCR beta chain sequence and its context. Antigen specificity is unknown. These data come from a study of cytomegalovirus exposure and HLA in healthy donors. Germline CDR1 reads SGHTA; CDR2 reads FQGNSA. V dropped 4 bases and J dropped 0; count of bases not matched to a gene: 3. CDR3 length: 15 amino acids. Overall study findings and caveats: A subsequent analysis found that TCR clusters from the first cohort also tended to co-occur in the 120 or so validation repertoires, with 90% to 95% of cluster scores above 0. The authors enumerated over 150 TCR beta chains as linked to cytomegalovirus.

The table came from immunoSEQ multiplex PCR; TCRdb's copy has only in-frame clones and leaves some out. Of 50,000 or so clones listed, about 94% were seen once; the top ten hold less than 9.5%. V gene TRBV7-2 combines with J gene TRBJ2-3, with 8 bases matching TRBD1. This sequence was found in a woman aged 18-29 years in good health and CMV-seropositive. The sample was PBMCs. For the CDR3, the DNA is TGTGCCAGCAGCTCAGGGGGCTTTAGCACAGATACGCAGTATTTT. Its protein is CASSSGGFSTDTQYF.